Reported below is one T cell receptor beta chain. The sample belongs to a study of technical replicates of blood from four donors. Repertoires were generated with immunoSEQ multiplex PCR, while TCRdb's copy carries only in-frame clones and drops some. The sample holds more than 90,000 clones; nearly 97% are singletons and the top ten take 0.22%. The CDR3 is 16 residues long. Germline V gives CDR1 LNHDA, CDR2 SQIVND (reference sequence). Unmatched junction bases numbered 6, after V lost 6 bases and J lost 2 bases. Material: T cells isolated from PBMCs. This TCR was sampled from a human donor in good health. The chain combines TRBV19 with TRBJ1-4; 10 bases are a match to TRBD1. The CDR3 nucleotides are TGTGCCAGTAGACGGGACAGGGGAATGACTAATGAAAAACTGTTTTTT. It encodes CASRRDRGMTNEKLFF.